What follows are 21 T cell receptor beta chains derived from one specimen sequenced in a study of blood T cells in healthy people across ages. Together with a sample-barcoded 5' primer, a J-beta primer mix was included in a second PCR lasting about 7 to 12 cycles. A single record per CDR3 protein comes from TCRdb applying MiXCR to the 5' RACE reads. The sample carries nearly 1 million distinct CDR3 sequences, about 53% recorded once. The sequenced sample consisted of blood. The receptors shown here come from a woman in her fifties or sixties in good health.

This clonotype turned up a few times. The chain is built from TRBV7-9 and TRBJ1-2, with 7 bases aligning to TRBD1. This CDR3 is 14 amino acids long. After removal of 2 bases from V and 5 bases from J, the junction contained 5 bases not matched to a gene. Germline CDR1 and CDR2: SEHNR and FQNEAQ (reference sequence). The CDR3 region is CASSLKEGAYGYTF. CDR3 sequence (DNA): TGTGCCAGCAGCTTAAAAGAGGGGGCGTATGGCTACACCTTC.

The chain has TRBV12-3 or TRBV12-4 and TRBJ2-3; no reliable D call. V was cut by 6 bases and J by 2 bases, with 6 bases left in between. The CDR3 has 12 residues. CDR3 DNA sequence: TGTGCCAGCAGACGTTACACAGATACGCAGTATTTT. This codes for CASRRYTDTQYF.

This clonotype appeared a few times. The V and J genes are TRBV7-2 and TRBJ1-2; unclear D gene. With 0 bases removed from V and 4 bases from J, the gap between germline ends came to 12 bases. In germline, CDR1 is SGHTA, CDR2 FQGNSA. The CDR3 totals 15 residues. The CDR3 DNA reads as TGTGCCAGCAGCTTAGCGATCGGCAGCTCCTATGGCTACACCTTC. Its translation is CASSLAIGSSYGYTF.

The chain combines TRBV6-2 or TRBV6-3 with TRBJ2-7; 8 bases are a match to TRBD1. The germline gives CDR1 MNHEY, CDR2 SVGEGT. This CDR3 region has 17 residues. J was trimmed by 4 bases and V by 0 bases; bases with no gene match: 11. CDR3 coding DNA: TGTGCCAGCAGTTACTCCATCGACAGGGGAGTCTTATACGAGCAGTACTTC. It specifies CASSYSIDRGVLYEQYF.

As for this clonotype: Germline is not matched at one junction end, which may reflect a read error. The rearrangement uses TRBV6-5 and TRBJ2-3, with TRBD2 as a possible D gene (7 bases). Per the germline V gene, CDR1 is MNHEY and CDR2 is SVGAGI. There are 15 residues in the CDR3. CDR3 sequence: CAGSYGSGTFDTQYF. CDR3 coding DNA: TGTGCCGGCAGTTACGGAAGCGGGACATTCGATACGCAGTATTTT.

Of note for this clonotype: A junction boundary mismatches the germline segment, possibly from a read error. The chain links TRBV29-1 to TRBJ2-7; unclear D gene. This CDR3 has 11 residues. Germline CDR1 is SQVTM and CDR2 is ANQGSEA. The CDR3: CSAETTYEQYF. As DNA, the CDR3 is TGCAGCGCTGAAACGACCTACGAGCAGTACTTC.

This clonotype was counted between two and nine times. The chain is built from TRBV28 and TRBJ2-7, with D perhaps matching TRBD2 (6 bases). Germline assignment: CDR1 MDHEN and CDR2 SYDVKM. The CDR3 is 15 residues long. V gave up 10 bases and J gave up 1 base, with 20 bases separating them. DNA for the CDR3: TGTGCCACCACGGTAGGGCTGGCGGGATCCTACGAGCAGTACTTC. Protein: CATTVGLAGSYEQYF.

This clonotype has more than one count but fewer than ten. This chain connects TRBV7-2 to TRBJ2-1; 10 bases are shared with TRBD2. J lost 5 bases, V lost 3 bases, and 4 bases had no gene match. Looked up from germline, CDR1 is SGHTA and CDR2 is FQGNSA. The CDR3 is 15 amino acids. CDR3 loop: CASSFRGLADNEQFF. The CDR3 nucleotides are TGTGCCAGCAGCTTCCGAGGACTAGCGGACAATGAGCAGTTCTTC.

The chain joins TRBV6-6 to TRBJ2-1, with 16 bases identical to TRBD2. This CDR3 comprises 16 residues. The germline gives CDR1 MNHNY, CDR2 SVGAGI (reference sequence). With V trimmed by 0 bases and J by 10 bases, 3 bases remained unmatched. In DNA form, the CDR3 reads TGTGCCAGCAGTTACTCTTCGGGACTAGCGGGAGGGGAGCAGTTCTTC. It codes for CASSYSSGLAGGEQFF.

This chain joins TRBV4-1 and TRBJ1-2, with no clear D. This CDR3 has 16 residues. Looked up from germline, CDR1 is MGHRA and CDR2 is YSYEKL. V lost 2 bases and J 4 bases, leaving 17 bases between the germline ends. CDR3 sequence: CASSQSGLEELYGYTF. CDR3 nucleotides: TGCGCCAGCAGCCAAAGCGGCCTAGAGGAGCTCTATGGCTACACCTTC.

The J gene is TRBJ2-5, the V gene TRBV28; possibly TRBD2 for D (6 bases). The CDR3 sequence is 18 residues long. Trimming took off 4 bases at V and 5 bases at J, with 26 bases between the two ends. Per germline, CDR1 MDHEN and CDR2 SYDVKM. CDR3 nucleotide sequence: TGTGCCAGCAGTTGGGGAAGGCGGATCCGGACTATTTGGGAGACCCAGTACTTC. It translates to CASSWGRRIRTIWETQYF.

The chain has TRBV20-1 and TRBJ2-1, with TRBD2 as a possible D gene (6 bases). The end of the DNA is better explained by TRBJ2-7, so the J call may be wrong. Germline CDR1 and CDR2: DFQATT and SNEGSKA (reference sequence). The CDR3 has 14 amino acids. Here the CDR3 DNA reads TGCAGTGCTCACCCTAGCGCGTCCTACAATGAGCAGTACTTC. Translated: CSAHPSASYNEQYF.

V and J are TRBV12-3 or TRBV12-4 and TRBJ2-7; D is perhaps TRBD1 (5 bases). V lost 5 bases to trimming and J lost 2 bases, with 7 bases between them. The CDR3 covers 12 residues. The CDR3 DNA follows: TGTGCCAGCAGTACAGGACCCTACGAGCAGTACTTC. Protein: CASSTGPYEQYF.

This CDR3 reads CASSLEGTLLNEQFF. Here the CDR3 DNA reads TGTGCCAGCAGTTTAGAGGGGACCCTTCTCAATGAGCAGTTCTTC. The chain uses TRBV28 and TRBJ2-1; D is tentatively TRBD1 or TRBD2 (5 bases each). V was trimmed by 2 bases and J by 6 bases, leaving 14 bases between them. CDR1 is MDHEN and CDR2 is SYDVKM in the germline V gene. The length of the CDR3 is 15 residues.

The genes are TRBV20-1 and TRBJ2-1; 9 nucleotides match TRBD2. Per germline, CDR1 DFQATT and CDR2 SNEGSKA (reference sequence). This CDR3 has 18 amino acids. Trimming removed 2 bases from V and 4 bases from J; junction bases left unmatched: 15. The CDR3 coding sequence is TGCAGTGCTAGAACCACTCCGTTCCTAGCGGGGCTTTACAATGAGCAGTTCTTC. This encodes CSARTTPFLAGLYNEQFF.

The V and J genes are TRBV12-3 or TRBV12-4 and TRBJ2-5; 7 nucleotides agree with TRBD1. The end of the DNA is better explained by TRBJ2-1, so the J call may be wrong. CDR3 size: 14 residues. CDR3 loop: CASSNRTGQETQFF. The CDR3 DNA sequence: TGTGCCAGCAGTAATAGGACAGGCCAAGAGACCCAGTTCTTC.

The chain uses TRBV18 and TRBJ1-1, with D tentatively TRBD1 (5 bases). The V and J ends lost 3 bases and 1 base respectively, with 6 bases between them. The germline gives CDR1 KGHSH, CDR2 LQKENI. This CDR3 comprises 13 residues. The CDR3 loop is CASSPGANTEAFF. The CDR3 nucleotides read TGTGCCAGCTCACCCGGGGCGAACACTGAAGCTTTCTTT.

This chain connects TRBV7-2 to TRBJ1-4; no clear D gene. This CDR3 contains 14 residues. Germline V gene data show CDR1 as SGHTA and CDR2 as FQGNSA. Trimming left V 5 bases short and J 6 bases short, with 13 bases between. CDR3 sequence reads: CASSPSAKDEKLFF. CDR3 in DNA: TGTGCCAGCAGCCCGTCGGCCAAGGATGAAAAACTGTTTTTT.

The V call is TRBV28, the J call TRBJ2-5; D may match TRBD1 or TRBD2 (6 bases each). The end of the DNA is better explained by TRBJ2-7, so the J call may be wrong. Germline CDR1 reads MDHEN; CDR2 reads SYDVKM. The CDR3 has 16 amino acids. The CDR3 bases are TGTGCCAGCAGTTCTTATAGGCAAGGGGGGTCTCGCGAGCAGTACTTC. Protein product: CASSSYRQGGSREQYF.

This chain joins TRBV29-1 and TRBJ2-5; either TRBD1 or TRBD2 may supply D (6 bases each). The J call is doubtful: the DNA matches TRBJ2-7 better. The germline V gene encodes CDR1 SQVTM and CDR2 ANQGSEA. The CDR3 contains 13 residues. In DNA, the CDR3 is TGCAGCGTAACAGGGAGGATAACCCACGAGCAGTACTTC. Protein: CSVTGRITHEQYF.

The rearrangement links TRBV27 to TRBJ2-2; TRBD1 aligns across 9 bases. The ends lost 5 bases at V and 6 bases at J; junction bases unmatched: 4. The CDR3 has 14 amino acids. Germline V gene sequence: CDR1 MNHEY, CDR2 SMNVEV (reference sequence). The CDR3 loop is CASSLGQGPGELFF. In nucleotides, the CDR3 is TGTGCCAGCAGTCTGGGACAGGGTCCCGGGGAGCTGTTTTTT.